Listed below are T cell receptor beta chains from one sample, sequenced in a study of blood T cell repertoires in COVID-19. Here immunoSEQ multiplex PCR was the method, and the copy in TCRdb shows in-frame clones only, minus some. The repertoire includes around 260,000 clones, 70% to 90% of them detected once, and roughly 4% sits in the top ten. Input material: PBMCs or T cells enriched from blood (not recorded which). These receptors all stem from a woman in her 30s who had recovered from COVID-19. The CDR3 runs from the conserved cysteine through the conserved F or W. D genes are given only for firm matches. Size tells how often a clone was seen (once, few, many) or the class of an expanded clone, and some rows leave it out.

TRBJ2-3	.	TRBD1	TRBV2	CASSPGQYPTDTQYF	TGTGCCAGCAGTCCGGGACAGTATCCCACAGATACGCAGTATTTT
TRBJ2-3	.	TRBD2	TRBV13	CASSQDPGTSGTDTQYF	TGTGCCAGCAGTCAAGACCCCGGGACTAGCGGGACAGATACGCAGTATTTT
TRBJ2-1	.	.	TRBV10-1	CASSERGGTFGSYNEQFF	TGCGCCAGCAGTGAGAGGGGGGGGACTTTTGGCTCCTACAATGAGCAGTTCTTC
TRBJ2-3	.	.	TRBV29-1	CSVRRAEDTQYF	TGCAGCGTCCGGAGAGCGGAAGATACGCAGTATTTT
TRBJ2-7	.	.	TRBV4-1	CASSQDQSGTHSYEQYF	TGCGCCAGCAGCCAAGATCAATCGGGGACTCACTCCTACGAGCAGTACTTC
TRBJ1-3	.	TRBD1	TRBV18	CASSPPLLGLGTGRSGNTIYF	TGTGCCAGCTCACCACCTCTCCTTGGGTTGGGGACAGGGCGCTCTGGAAACACCATATATTTT
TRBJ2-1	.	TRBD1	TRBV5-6	CASSAGQGRYNEQFF	TGTGCCAGCAGTGCCGGACAGGGAAGATACAATGAGCAGTTCTTC
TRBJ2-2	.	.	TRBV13	CASSPSGLQRDTGELFF	TGTGCCAGCAGCCCTTCGGGACTCCAAAGGGACACCGGGGAGCTGTTTTTT
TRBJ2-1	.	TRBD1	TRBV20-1	CSASSSRDRAYNEQFF	TGCAGTGCTAGTTCTAGCCGGGACAGAGCCTACAATGAGCAGTTCTTC
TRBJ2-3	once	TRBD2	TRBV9	CASSERGSTDTQYF	TGTGCCAGCAGCGAGCGGGGCAGCACAGATACGCAGTATTTT
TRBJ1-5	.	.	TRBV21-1	CASSKRQDRGLIGNQPQHF	TGTGCCAGCAGCAAGCGGCAGGACAGGGGATTGATCGGCAATCAGCCCCAGCATTTT
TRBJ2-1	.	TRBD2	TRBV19	CASSLQGLEIYNEQFF	TGTGCCAGTAGCCTACAGGGACTAGAAATATACAATGAGCAGTTCTTC
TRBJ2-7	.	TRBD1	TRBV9	CASSVGQGGTYEQYF	TGTGCCAGCAGCGTTGGACAGGGAGGAACCTACGAGCAGTACTTC
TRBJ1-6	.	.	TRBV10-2	CASSESGDRSSYNSPLHF	TGCGCCAGCAGTGAGTCAGGGGATCGGAGCTCCTATAATTCACCCCTCCACTTT
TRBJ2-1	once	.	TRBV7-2	CASSSPWGRPYNEQFF	TGTGCCAGCAGTTCCCCGTGGGGGCGACCCTACAATGAGCAGTTCTTC
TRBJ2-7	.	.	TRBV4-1	CASSQDEAYEQYF	TGCGCCAGCAGCCAAGATGAGGCCTACGAGCAGTACTTC
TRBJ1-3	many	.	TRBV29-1	CSVGGEDGNTIYF	TGCAGCGTAGGTGGAGAGGATGGAAACACCATATATTTT
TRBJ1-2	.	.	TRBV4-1	CASSQDLSYQYGYTF	TGCGCCAGCAGCCAAGACCTTTCTTACCAGTATGGCTACACCTTC
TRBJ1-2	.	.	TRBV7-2	CASSPTANYGYTF	TGTGCCAGCAGCCCGACAGCTAACTATGGCTACACCTTC
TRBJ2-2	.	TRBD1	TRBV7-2	CASSLARDRLTGELFF	TGTGCCAGCAGCTTAGCCCGGGACAGACTCACCGGGGAGCTGTTTTTT
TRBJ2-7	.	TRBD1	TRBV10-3	CATSIWGQETLDRPDEQYF	TGTGCCACCTCCATCTGGGGACAGGAGACCTTGGACCGGCCAGACGAGCAGTACTTC
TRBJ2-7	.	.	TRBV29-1	CSASRGYEQYF	TGCAGCGCCTCTCGGGGCTACGAGCAGTACTTC
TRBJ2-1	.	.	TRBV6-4	CASSESQEYNEQFF	TGTGCCAGCAGTGAATCACAGGAGTACAATGAGCAGTTCTTC
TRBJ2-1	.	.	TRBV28	CASRQYNEQFF	TGTGCCAGCAGACAATACAATGAGCAGTTCTTC
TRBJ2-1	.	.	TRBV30	CAWRRERTYNEQFF	TGTGCCTGGAGGAGGGAGCGGACCTACAATGAGCAGTTCTTC
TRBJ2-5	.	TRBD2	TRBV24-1	CATSDGGVETQYF	TGTGCCACCAGTGATGGGGGGGTTGAGACCCAGTACTTC
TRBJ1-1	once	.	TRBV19	CASSRQMNTEAFF	TGTGCCAGTAGTAGACAGATGAACACTGAAGCTTTCTTT
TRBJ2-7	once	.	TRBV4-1	CASSQGGTYEQYF	TGCGCCAGCAGCCAAGGGGGCACCTACGAGCAGTACTTC
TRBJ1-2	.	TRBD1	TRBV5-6	CASSGPTGGDGGYTF	TGTGCCAGCTCGGGCCCTACAGGGGGCGACGGTGGCTACACCTTC
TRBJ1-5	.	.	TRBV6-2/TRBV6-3	CASSYRVGGQPQHF	TGTGCCAGCAGTTATCGAGTTGGGGGCCAGCCCCAGCATTTT
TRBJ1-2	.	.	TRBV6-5	CASRRQPGDGYTF	TGTGCCAGCAGGCGACAGCCGGGGGATGGCTACACCTTC
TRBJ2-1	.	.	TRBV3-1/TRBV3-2	CASSQKGGTISSYNEQFF	TGTGCCAGCAGCCAAAAGGGGGGGACAATCAGCTCCTACAATGAGCAGTTCTTC
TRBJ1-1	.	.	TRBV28	CASSPSEASGTEAFF	TGTGCCAGCAGTCCTAGTGAGGCTTCGGGGACTGAAGCTTTCTTT
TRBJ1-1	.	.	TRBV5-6	CASSYNQGTEAFF	TGTGCCAGCAGCTATAACCAGGGGACTGAAGCTTTCTTT
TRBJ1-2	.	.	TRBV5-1	CASSPPYSPGTDYGYTF	TGCGCCAGCAGCCCCCCTTATTCCCCAGGGACTGACTATGGCTACACCTTC
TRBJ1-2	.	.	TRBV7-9	CASSIRGILYYGYTF	TGTGCCAGCAGCATAAGGGGTATATTGTACTATGGCTACACCTTC
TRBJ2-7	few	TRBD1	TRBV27	CASSVRPGQGIIKQYF	TGTGCCAGCAGTGTCCGACCGGGACAGGGGATTATCAAGCAGTACTTC
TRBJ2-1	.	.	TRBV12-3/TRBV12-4	CATRELVYNEQFF	TGTGCCACCCGGGAACTGGTTTACAATGAGCAGTTCTTC
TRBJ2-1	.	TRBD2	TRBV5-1	CASTYSLAGVPGEQFF	TGCGCCAGCACCTATTCTCTAGCGGGGGTTCCTGGTGAGCAGTTCTTC
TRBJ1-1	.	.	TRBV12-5	CASGLGQSGVKTEAFF	TGTGCTAGTGGTTTGGGCCAGTCAGGGGTTAAGACTGAAGCTTTCTTT
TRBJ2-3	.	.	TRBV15	CATSRAVAGADTQYF	TGTGCCACCAGCAGAGCCGTGGCGGGCGCAGATACGCAGTATTTT
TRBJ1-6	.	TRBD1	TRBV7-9	CASSLGGTTRDRKNSPLHF	TGTGCCAGCAGCTTAGGGGGAACTACACGGGACAGGAAAAATTCACCCCTCCACTTT
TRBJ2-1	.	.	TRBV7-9	CASSPYYNEQFF	TGTGCCAGCAGCCCGTACTACAATGAGCAGTTCTTC
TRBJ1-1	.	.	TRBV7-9	CASRDGQIRTEAFF	TGTGCCAGCAGGGACGGACAGATCCGAACTGAAGCTTTCTTT
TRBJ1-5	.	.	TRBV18	CASSPVGGANNQPQHF	TGTGCCAGCTCACCGGTCGGAGGCGCAAACAATCAGCCCCAGCATTTT
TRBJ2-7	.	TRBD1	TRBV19	CASSMSGQVLNSYEQYF	TGTGCCAGTAGTATGTCGGGACAGGTCCTCAACTCCTACGAGCAGTACTTC
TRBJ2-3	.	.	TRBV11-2	CASSLGLADTQYF	TGTGCCAGCAGCCTAGGTCTAGCAGATACGCAGTATTTT
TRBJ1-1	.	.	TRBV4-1	CASRTGLAEAFF	TGCGCCAGCAGAACGGGACTAGCTGAAGCTTTCTTT
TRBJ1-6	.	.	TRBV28	CASSFDTSYNSPLHF	TGTGCCAGCAGTTTTGACACCTCCTATAATTCACCCCTCCACTTT
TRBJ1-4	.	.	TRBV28	CASRLTGTTFEKLFF	TGTGCCAGCAGGCTAACCGGAACTACTTTTGAAAAACTGTTTTTT